Below are 18 T cell receptor beta chains sequenced from a single sample in a study of cytomegalovirus exposure and HLA in healthy donors. Generated by immunoSEQ multiplex PCR, the TCRdb table keeps only in-frame clones and is missing some. The data contain around 150,000 clones, 96% of them seen just once; the ten biggest clones take up 0.8% to 0.95%. The sample consisted of PBMCs. All receptors derive from a woman between 18 and 29 years old in good health and CMV-seronegative.

The rearrangement uses TRBV11-2 and TRBJ2-1; D might be TRBD2 (6 bases). This CDR3 has 14 amino acids. Trimming took off 1 base at V and 5 bases at J, with 9 bases between the two ends. Germline CDR1 reads SGHAT; CDR2 reads FQNNGV. In DNA, the CDR3 is TGTGCCAGCAGCTTAGGGGCGGGGAACAATGAGCAGTTCTTC. This codes for CASSLGAGNNEQFF.

The chain joins TRBV6-6 to TRBJ1-4; no clear D gene. Germline CDR1 is MNHNY and CDR2 is SVGAGI (reference sequence). This CDR3 spans 15 amino acids. V gave up 5 bases and J gave up 5 bases, with 15 bases separating them. CDR3 in amino acids: CASSTMGFRNEKLFF. The CDR3 DNA follows: TGTGCCAGCAGTACGATGGGCTTTCGGAATGAAAAACTGTTTTTT.

J is TRBJ2-4 and V is TRBV5-6; TRBD1 might be the D (6 bases). The V and J ends lost 0 bases and 1 base respectively, with 11 bases between them. Germline V CDR1 and CDR2: SGHDT, YYEEEE. This CDR3 comprises 16 residues. In DNA form, the CDR3 reads TGTGCCAGCAGCTTGGACAGAGGACAGGCCAAAAACATTCAGTACTTC. It is translated as CASSLDRGQAKNIQYF.

The chain has TRBV4-1 and TRBJ1-5, with D possibly being TRBD1 (5 bases). The CDR3 runs to 16 residues. Per germline, CDR1 MGHRA and CDR2 YSYEKL. Between the trimmed V and J ends, which lost 1 base and 6 bases, there was a span of 16 bases. The CDR3 bases are TGCGCCAGCAGCCAAGGAGTGTATCAGGGAGGTCAGCCCCAGCATTTT. This gives the protein CASSQGVYQGGQPQHF.

The rearrangement joins TRBV6-6 to TRBJ2-3, with D perhaps TRBD2 (7 bases). Trimming removed 7 bases from V and 3 bases from J, with 17 bases in between. The CDR3 sequence is 15 residues long. Germline V CDR1 and CDR2: MNHNY, SVGAGI (reference sequence). The CDR3 DNA sequence: TGTGCCAGCACCCAAGGAGGGGGGGGGACAGATACGCAGTATTTT. Its protein product is CASTQGGGGTDTQYF.

V and J are TRBV21-1 and TRBJ2-7; TRBD1 reflects the table's D call only, with no check against the DNA. TRBV21-1 is labeled a pseudogene. This CDR3 spans 17 amino acids. The CDR3, as DNA: TGTGCCAGCAGCAGCCCCAGAACAGGTGTAACCTCCTACGAGCAGTACTTC. Protein sequence: CASSSPRTGVTSYEQYF.

V gene TRBV5-1 combines with J gene TRBJ2-7; tentative D call: TRBD1 (6 bases). There are 12 residues in the CDR3. The germline CDR1 and CDR2 sequences are SGHRS and YFSETQ. The V gene lost 2 bases and the J gene lost 6 bases, with 9 bases spanning the gap. Here the CDR3 reads CASSLQGGEQYF. The CDR3 DNA is TGCGCCAGCAGCTTACAGGGTGGCGAGCAGTACTTC.

The chain joins TRBV13 to TRBJ2-3, with 7 bases fitting TRBD1. The CDR3 has 16 amino acids. The V gene's germline CDR1 is PRHDT and CDR2 FYEKMQ (reference sequence). After removal of 4 bases from V and 1 base from J, the junction contained 8 bases not matched to a gene. The CDR3 sequence is CASSSVGTAGTDTQYF. The CDR3 bases are TGTGCCAGCAGCTCTGTTGGGACAGCGGGCACAGATACGCAGTATTTT.

The chain couples TRBV2 to TRBJ1-2; TRBD1 is a possible D gene (5 bases). The CDR3 totals 12 residues. Trimming left V 0 bases short and J 9 bases short, with 8 bases between. In germline, CDR1 is SNHLY, CDR2 FYNNEI. CDR3 nucleotides: TGTGCCAGCAGTGAAGCCGGGGGGAGCTACACCTTC. Residues: CASSEAGGSYTF.

The rearrangement links TRBV14 to TRBJ1-2; TRBD1 might be the D (6 bases). The germline V gene encodes CDR1 SGHDN and CDR2 FVKESK. CDR3 length: 19 amino acids. Trimming left V 4 bases short and J 0 bases short, with 24 bases between. This chain's CDR3 is CASSPRGTQNQIPNYGYTF. The CDR3, as DNA: TGTGCCAGCAGCCCCCGTGGGACACAGAACCAAATTCCTAACTATGGCTACACCTTC.

The chain combines TRBV5-1 with TRBJ1-4; D might be TRBD1 (6 bases). From germline, CDR1 is SGHRS and CDR2 YFSETQ. The V end lost 0 bases, the J end lost 8 bases, and 17 bases lay between the germline ends. CDR3 length: 16 residues. The CDR3 sequence: CASSLGGSGAGEKLFF. CDR3 nucleotide sequence: TGCGCCAGCAGCTTGGGAGGATCAGGGGCAGGGGAAAAACTGTTTTTT.

This chain joins TRBV27 and TRBJ2-1, with a tentative D call TRBD1 (5 bases). The germline V gene has CDR1 MNHEY and CDR2 SMNVEV (reference sequence). Trimming shortened V by 8 bases and J by 8 bases, and 13 bases separated the two germline ends. The CDR3 covers 12 residues. The CDR3 loop reads CASRDSTDEQFF. The CDR3 nucleotides are TGTGCCAGCCGAGACAGTACCGATGAGCAGTTCTTC.

The CDR3 sequence: CASGIGQGRTNEKLFF. The CDR3 region has the DNA TGCGCCAGCGGAATCGGACAGGGTCGAACTAATGAAAAACTGTTTTTT. The chain carries TRBV5-1 and TRBJ1-4, with TRBD1 identical over 8 bases. Germline assignment: CDR1 SGHRS and CDR2 YFSETQ. The trim removed 7 bases at V and 1 base at J, leaving 9 bases unmatched. The CDR3 has 16 amino acids.

This chain links TRBV5-6 with TRBJ1-5; D perhaps matches TRBD1 (5 bases). The V end lost 1 base, the J end lost 7 bases, and 15 bases lay between the germline ends. CDR1 is SGHDT, CDR2 YYEEEE, per germline. CDR3 length: 15 amino acids. This chain's CDR3 is CASSLYRQGGQPQHF. CDR3 DNA: TGTGCCAGCAGCTTGTATCGCCAGGGAGGACAGCCCCAGCATTTT.

V is TRBV27 and J is TRBJ2-5; possibly TRBD2 for D (5 bases). The CDR3 has 14 amino acids. V lost 3 bases to trimming and J lost 5 bases, with 13 bases between them. Per the germline V gene, CDR1 is MNHEY and CDR2 is SMNVEV (reference sequence). The CDR3 here is CASSLHWGVETQYF. The CDR3 nucleotides read TGTGCCAGCAGTTTGCATTGGGGAGTGGAGACCCAGTACTTC.

The rearrangement joins TRBV6-6 to TRBJ2-7; tentatively, D is TRBD1 (5 bases). Germline-derived CDR1 and CDR2 are MNHNY and SVGAGI (reference sequence). V shed 0 bases and J shed 5 bases, with 11 bases lying between them. This CDR3 has 14 residues. CDR3: CASSYSRKTDEQYF. The DNA for the CDR3 is TGTGCCAGCAGTTACTCGCGGAAGACAGACGAGCAGTACTTC.

The chain couples TRBV1 to TRBJ2-3; the table's D call, TRBD2, has no DNA check behind it. TRBV1 is a listed pseudogene. CDR3 length: 15 residues. In DNA, the CDR3 is TGCACCAGCAGCCAATCTAGCGTCAGGACAGATACGCAGTATTTT. Translated, it gives CTSSQSSVRTDTQYF.

The chain recombines TRBV9 with TRBJ1-6; D possibly corresponds to TRBD1 (5 bases). Germline CDR1 SGDLS, CDR2 YYNGEE. The CDR3 is 14 residues long. The V gene lost 2 bases and the J gene lost 7 bases, with 10 bases spanning the gap. CDR3 protein: CASSVLGVNSPLHF. The CDR3 bases are TGTGCCAGCAGCGTTCTAGGGGTGAATTCACCCCTCCACTTT.